The 19 T cell receptor beta chains below come from one sample, sequenced in a study of blood T cell repertoires in COVID-19. Here immunoSEQ multiplex PCR was the method, and the copy in TCRdb shows in-frame clones only, minus some. The data contain 150,000 to 200,000 clones, around 90% of them singletons. The material sequenced was peripheral blood. All receptors derive from a human donor in a cohort sampled during active COVID-19.

The chain couples TRBV19 to TRBJ2-1, with 15 bases that match TRBD2. The CDR3 runs to 17 residues. V lost 6 bases to trimming and J lost 5 bases; unmatched junction nucleotides: 8. Germline lookup yields CDR1 LNHDA and CDR2 SQIVND (reference sequence). The CDR3 DNA follows: TGTGCCAGTAGGCGGACTAGCGGGAGGGCCGGGGACAATGAGCAGTTCTTC. This gives the protein CASRRTSGRAGDNEQFF.

The J gene is TRBJ2-7, the V gene TRBV9, with 9 positions matching TRBD2. Germline V gene sequence: CDR1 SGDLS, CDR2 YYNGEE. The CDR3 has 15 residues. The trim removed 0 bases at V and 6 bases at J, leaving 7 bases unmatched. CDR3 DNA: TGTGCCAGCAGCGTAGCTGAACTAGCGGGTTCCGAGCAGTACTTC. Encoded protein: CASSVAELAGSEQYF. Based on the CDR3 plus reference TRBV9 and TRBJ2-7, the full variable domain is DSGVTQTPKHLITATGQRVTLRCSPRSGDLSVYWYQQSLDQGLQFLIQYYNGEERAKGNILERFSAQQFPDLHSELNLSSLELGDSALYFCASSVAELAGSEQYFGPGTRLTVT.

The rearrangement joins TRBV6-5 to TRBJ1-1; TRBD1 might be the D (6 bases). The V gene's germline CDR1 is MNHEY and CDR2 SVGAGI. Between the trimmed V and J ends, which lost 2 bases and 0 bases, there was a span of 10 bases. CDR3 size: 15 residues. Here the CDR3 DNA reads TGTGCCAGCAGTTACGCCCGGACAGTGAACACTGAAGCTTTCTTT. Translated, it gives CASSYARTVNTEAFF.

The chain recombines TRBV30 with TRBJ1-4; D might be TRBD1 (5 bases). Germline V gene sequence: CDR1 GTSNPN, CDR2 SVGIG (reference sequence). With 4 bases removed from V and 5 bases from J, the gap between germline ends came to 11 bases. The CDR3 covers 13 residues. The CDR3 sequence is CAWTDAGNEKLFF. The CDR3 nucleotides are TGTGCCTGGACTGACGCAGGGAATGAAAAACTGTTTTTT.

The sample holds one count of this clone. The genes are TRBV19 and TRBJ2-7; the D is unclear. The CDR3 spans 14 residues. Deletions cut 3 bases from V and 6 bases from J, with 15 bases between. The V gene's germline CDR1 is LNHDA and CDR2 SQIVND (reference sequence). The CDR3 nucleotides are TGTGCCAGTAGTATGGGTCTGGGCCAACGCGAGCAGTACTTC. Translation gives CASSMGLGQREQYF.

The V gene is TRBV3-1 (or the pseudogene TRBV3-2), the J gene TRBJ1-1, with D possibly matching TRBD1 (6 bases). The CDR3 is 15 residues long. Trimming removed 2 bases from V and 6 bases from J, with 16 bases in between. The germline gives CDR1 LGHDT, CDR2 YNNKEL (reference sequence). The CDR3 sequence is CASSQRVSAGAEAFF. CDR3 bases: TGTGCCAGCAGCCAAAGGGTTTCGGCAGGGGCTGAAGCTTTCTTT.

The chain links TRBV20-1 to TRBJ1-5; the match to TRBD1 covers 12 bases. The CDR3 spans 18 residues. Germline CDR1 and CDR2: DFQATT and SNEGSKA (reference sequence). With 3 bases clipped from V and 6 bases from J, the junction kept 15 bases outside the gene matches. The CDR3 here is CSASDPGDRGHVGQPQHF. DNA of the CDR3: TGCAGTGCTAGTGATCCCGGGGACAGGGGGCATGTGGGTCAGCCCCAGCATTTT.

This chain joins TRBV28 and TRBJ2-3; 8 bases fit TRBD1. CDR3 length: 16 residues. CDR1 is MDHEN and CDR2 is SYDVKM in the germline V gene. Trimming cost V 5 bases and J 4 bases; bases outside gene matches: 11. Here the CDR3 reads CASSNSRQGRADTQYF. CDR3 nucleotide sequence: TGTGCCAGCAGTAACTCTCGACAGGGGCGAGCAGATACGCAGTATTTT.

The chain couples TRBV11-2 to TRBJ2-3; 13 bases map to TRBD2. Unmatched junction bases numbered 7, after V lost 5 bases and J lost 2 bases. Germline V gene lookup returns CDR1 SGHAT and CDR2 FQNNGV. The CDR3 totals 17 residues. The CDR3 DNA follows: TGTGCCAGCAGCCCCCGGGGACTAGCGGGGACCACAGATACGCAGTATTTT. Translated, it gives CASSPRGLAGTTDTQYF. The full variable domain, in which reference TRBV11-2 and TRBJ2-3 provide the parts outside the CDR3, is EAGVAQSPRYKIIEKRQSVAFWCNPISGHATLYWYQQILGQGPKLLIQFQNNGVVDDSQLPKDRFSAERLKGVDSTLKIQPAKLEDSAVYLCASSPRGLAGTTDTQYFGPGTRLTVL.

Only one count was recorded for this clone. CDR3: CASSLVAGLAGGRGETQYF. CDR3 DNA: TGTGCCAGCAGCTTAGTAGCAGGACTAGCGGGGGGGAGAGGGGAGACCCAGTACTTC. The gene calls are TRBV7-2 and TRBJ2-5; 15 nucleotides agree with TRBD2. This CDR3 region has 19 residues. Looked up from germline, CDR1 is SGHTA and CDR2 is FQGNSA. V lost 1 base, J lost 5 bases, and 11 bases stayed unmatched.

The rearrangement joins TRBV6-5 to TRBJ2-3, with 11 positions matching TRBD2. V trimming: 9 bases; J trimming: 4 bases; junction bases outside the gene matches: 6. Germline CDR1 reads MNHEY; CDR2 reads SVGAGI. The CDR3 loop spans 14 amino acids. The DNA of the CDR3 is TGTGCCAGTTATAGCGGGGGGGCACCAGATACGCAGTATTTT. Protein sequence: CASYSGGAPDTQYF.

The V and J genes are TRBV2 and TRBJ1-6, with no clear D. Germline V gene sequence: CDR1 SNHLY, CDR2 FYNNEI. V lost 6 bases and J 7 bases, leaving 13 bases between the germline ends. This CDR3 region has 14 residues. In DNA form, the CDR3 reads TGTGCCAGCAGACGCACGGGTCTAAATTCACCCCTCCACTTT. It codes for CASRRTGLNSPLHF.

The V call is TRBV14, the J call TRBJ1-1; D unresolved. Germline V gene lookup returns CDR1 SGHDN and CDR2 FVKESK. The length of the CDR3 is 14 residues. Trimming removed 4 bases at V and 1 base at J, with 10 bases between. CDR3 amino acids: CASSLNAGNTEAFF. The CDR3 nucleotides are TGTGCCAGCAGCCTTAATGCAGGGAACACTGAAGCTTTCTTT.

The chain carries TRBV7-9 and TRBJ1-2; D perhaps matches TRBD1 (5 bases). Trimming stripped 5 bases from V and 8 bases from J, with 15 bases between. CDR1 is SEHNR, CDR2 FQNEAQ, per germline (reference sequence). The CDR3 has 13 residues. This chain's CDR3 is CASSRGGSGGYTF. The CDR3 DNA sequence: TGTGCCAGCAGCCGGGGGGGTTCGGGCGGCTACACCTTC. Together with reference TRBV7-9 and TRBJ1-2, the CDR3 gives the full variable domain: DTGVSQNPRHKITKRGQNVTFRCDPISEHNRLYWYRQTLGQGPEFLTYFQNEAQLEKSRLLSDRFSAERPKGSFSTLEIQRTEQGDSAMYLCASSRGGSGGYTFGSGTRLTVV.

The rearrangement links TRBV6-1 to TRBJ2-1; TRBD1 matches at 10 bases. This CDR3 is built from 16 residues. The V gene's germline CDR1 is MNHNS and CDR2 SASEGT. With 2 bases clipped from V and 6 bases from J, the junction kept 7 bases outside the gene matches. The CDR3 is CASSESGTGAFNEQFF. CDR3 nucleotides: TGTGCCAGCAGTGAATCCGGGACAGGGGCCTTCAATGAGCAGTTCTTC.

Remarks on this clone: This specimen includes other DNA sequences encoding the same CDR3. V and J are TRBV5-1 and TRBJ2-2; D might be TRBD2 (5 bases). Germline CDR1 reads SGHRS; CDR2 reads YFSETQ. The length of the CDR3 is 13 residues. V lost 1 base to trimming and J lost 5 bases, with 6 bases between them. CDR3: CASSLTGTGELFF. CDR3 coding DNA: TGCGCCAGCAGCTTGACGGGAACCGGGGAGCTGTTTTTT.

The rearrangement uses TRBV3-1 (or the pseudogene TRBV3-2) and TRBJ1-4; 7 bases map to TRBD1. Germline V CDR1 and CDR2: LGHDT, YNNKEL (reference sequence). J lost 8 bases, V lost 1 base, and 13 bases had no gene match. The CDR3 is made up of 17 amino acids. The CDR3 DNA sequence: TGTGCCAGCAGCCAAGGTCCCCTGGAGGGGGCAGGGGAAAAACTGTTTTTT. This encodes CASSQGPLEGAGEKLFF.

This rearrangement joins TRBV6-1 to TRBJ2-7; D ambiguous. CDR3 size: 13 residues. Germline CDR1 reads MNHNS; CDR2 reads SASEGT. V lost 3 bases, J lost 0 bases, and 6 bases lay in between. The CDR3 coding sequence is TGTGCCAGCAGTGACCGTAGCTCCTACGAGCAGTACTTC. Residues: CASSDRSSYEQYF.

J is TRBJ1-2 and V is TRBV7-9, with D possibly matching TRBD1 (6 bases). The CDR3 length is 16 residues. Trimming shortened V by 1 base and J by 0 bases, and 12 bases separated the two germline ends. Germline V lookup: CDR1 SEHNR, CDR2 FQNEAQ (reference sequence). CDR3 nucleotides: TGTGCCAGCAGCTTAGGGGGGCCACGAGCTAACTATGGCTACACCTTC. It codes for CASSLGGPRANYGYTF.